This T cell receptor (beta chain) was retrieved from a study of blood T cell repertoires in COVID-19. Study in general: Researchers got acute and convalescent COVID-19 samples from the United States, Italy and Spain. The cDNA or gDNA used as material had been derived from T cells, B-cell-depleted T cells, or PBMCs.

Study processing details: By means of reference gene primer amplification, nucleated cell counts were estimated. The method was immunoSEQ multiplex PCR; TCRdb's version includes in-frame clones alone and lacks a portion of them. V and J calls plus clone size are reproduced from that table; the DNA served to infer D and trimming. The sample has over 250,000 clones, over 70% seen once. The V and J ends lost 1 base and 7 bases respectively, with 11 bases between them. CDR3 size: 13 residues. From germline, CDR1 is GTSNPN and CDR2 SVGIG (reference sequence). Sample: peripheral blood. The TCR originated in a woman older than 75 with acute or convalescent COVID-19. The chain links TRBV30 to TRBJ2-4; possible D gene TRBD2, 5 bases. This CDR3 reads CAWSGDRGNIQYF. In DNA, the CDR3 is TGTGCCTGGAGTGGGGATCGGGGTAACATTCAGTACTTC.